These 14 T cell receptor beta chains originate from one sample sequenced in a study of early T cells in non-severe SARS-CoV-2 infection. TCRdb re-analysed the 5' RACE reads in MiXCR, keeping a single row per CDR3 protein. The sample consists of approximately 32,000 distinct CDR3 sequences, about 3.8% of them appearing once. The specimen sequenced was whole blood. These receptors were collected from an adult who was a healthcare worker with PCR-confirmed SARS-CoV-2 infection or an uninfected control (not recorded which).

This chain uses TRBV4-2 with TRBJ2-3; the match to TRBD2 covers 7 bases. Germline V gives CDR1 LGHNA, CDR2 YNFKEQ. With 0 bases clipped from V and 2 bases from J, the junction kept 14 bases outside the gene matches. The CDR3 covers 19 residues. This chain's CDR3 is CASSQEVDVVAGPTDTQYF. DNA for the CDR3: TGTGCCAGCAGCCAAGAAGTAGATGTAGTAGCGGGTCCCACAGATACGCAGTATTTT.

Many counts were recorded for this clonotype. The CDR3 is CASSRDRGREQYF. CDR3 nucleotide sequence: TGTGCCAGCAGCCGGGACAGGGGGCGAGAGCAGTACTTC. The chain employs TRBV11-2 and TRBJ2-7; TRBD1 aligns across 12 bases. The germline V gene encodes CDR1 SGHAT and CDR2 FQNNGV. The CDR3 contains 13 residues. Unmatched junction bases numbered 3, after V lost 5 bases and J lost 7 bases. The variable domain in full, completed from reference TRBV11-2 and TRBJ2-7, reads EAGVAQSPRYKIIEKRQSVAFWCNPISGHATLYWYQQILGQGPKLLIQFQNNGVVDDSQLPKDRFSAERLKGVDSTLKIQPAKLEDSAVYLCASSRDRGREQYFGPGTRLTVT.

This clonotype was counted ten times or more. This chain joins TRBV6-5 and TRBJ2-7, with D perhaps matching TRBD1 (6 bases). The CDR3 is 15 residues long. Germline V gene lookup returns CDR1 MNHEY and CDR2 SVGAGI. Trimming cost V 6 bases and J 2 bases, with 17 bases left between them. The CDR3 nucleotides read TGTGCCAGCAGCCGACAGGACAGCGCAGCCTACGAGCAGTACTTC. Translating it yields CASSRQDSAAYEQYF.

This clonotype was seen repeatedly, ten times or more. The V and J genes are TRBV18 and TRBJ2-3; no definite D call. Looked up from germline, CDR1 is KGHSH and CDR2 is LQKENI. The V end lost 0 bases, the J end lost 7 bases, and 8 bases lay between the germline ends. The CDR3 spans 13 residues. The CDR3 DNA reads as TGTGCCAGCTCACCACCAAATACCCATACGCAGTATTTT. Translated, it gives CASSPPNTHTQYF.

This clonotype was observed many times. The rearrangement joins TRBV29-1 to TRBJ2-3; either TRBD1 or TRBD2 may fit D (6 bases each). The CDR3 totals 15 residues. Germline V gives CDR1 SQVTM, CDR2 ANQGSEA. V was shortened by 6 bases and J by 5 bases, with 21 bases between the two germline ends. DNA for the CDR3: TGCAGCGTCTCCGGAGGGGGACGGGGACGAGATACGCAGTATTTT. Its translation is CSVSGGGRGRDTQYF.

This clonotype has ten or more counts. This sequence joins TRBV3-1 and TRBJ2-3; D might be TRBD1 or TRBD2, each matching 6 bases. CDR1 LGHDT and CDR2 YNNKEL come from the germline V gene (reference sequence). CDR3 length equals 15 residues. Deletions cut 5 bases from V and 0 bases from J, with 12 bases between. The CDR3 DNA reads TGTGCCAGCAGCGCGGGACAAACTAGCACAGATACGCAGTATTTT. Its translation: CASSAGQTSTDTQYF.

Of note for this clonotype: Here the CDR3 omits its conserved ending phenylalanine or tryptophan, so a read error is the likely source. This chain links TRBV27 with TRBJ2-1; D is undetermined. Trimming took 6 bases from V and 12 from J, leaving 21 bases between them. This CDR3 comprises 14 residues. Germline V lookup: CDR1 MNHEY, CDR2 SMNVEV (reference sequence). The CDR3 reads CASSQMGSPERQFL. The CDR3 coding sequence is TGTGCCAGCAGCCAAATGGGCAGCCCCGAACGGCAGTTCCTC.

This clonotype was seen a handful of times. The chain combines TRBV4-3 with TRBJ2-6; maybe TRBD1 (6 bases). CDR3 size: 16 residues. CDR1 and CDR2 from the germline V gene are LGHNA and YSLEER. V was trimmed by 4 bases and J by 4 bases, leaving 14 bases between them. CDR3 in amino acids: CASSPGTGYGANVLTF. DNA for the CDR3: TGCGCCAGCAGCCCTGGAACAGGGTACGGGGCCAACGTCCTGACTTTC.

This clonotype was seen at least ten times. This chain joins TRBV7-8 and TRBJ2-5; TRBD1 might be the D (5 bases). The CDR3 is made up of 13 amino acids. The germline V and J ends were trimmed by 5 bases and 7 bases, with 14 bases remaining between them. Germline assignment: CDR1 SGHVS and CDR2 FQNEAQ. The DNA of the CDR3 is TGTGCCAGCAGCAAGGACATCCAGAGGACCCAGTACTTC. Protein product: CASSKDIQRTQYF.

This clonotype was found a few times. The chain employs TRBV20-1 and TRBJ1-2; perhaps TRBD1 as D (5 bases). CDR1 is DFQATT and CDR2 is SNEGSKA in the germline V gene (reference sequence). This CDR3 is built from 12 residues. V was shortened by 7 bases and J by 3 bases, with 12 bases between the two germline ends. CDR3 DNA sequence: TGCAGTGTGGAGGGGATCGACTATGGCTACACCTTC. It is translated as CSVEGIDYGYTF.

CDR3 amino acids: CSVGQKETQYF. The CDR3 DNA sequence: TGCAGCGTTGGGCAGAAAGAGACCCAGTACTTC. The chain uses TRBV29-1 and TRBJ2-5, with D unclear. The V end was cut by 4 bases, the J end by 3 bases, with 6 bases between. There are 11 residues in the CDR3. From germline, CDR1 is SQVTM and CDR2 ANQGSEA. Full variable domain (missing parts from reference TRBV29-1 and TRBJ2-5): SAVISQKPSRDICQRGTSLTIQCQVDSQVTMMFWYRQQPGQSLTLIATANQGSEATYESGFVIDKFPISRPNLTFSTLTVSNMSPEDSSIYLCSVGQKETQYFGPGTRLLVL.

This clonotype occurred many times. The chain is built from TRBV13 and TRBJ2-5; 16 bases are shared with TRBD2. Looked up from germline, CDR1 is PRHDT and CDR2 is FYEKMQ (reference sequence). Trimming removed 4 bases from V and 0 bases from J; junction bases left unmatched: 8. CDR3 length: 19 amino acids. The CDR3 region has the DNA TGTGCCAGCAGCTCCGGGACTAGCGGGAGGGACGCGTACCAAGAGACCCAGTACTTC. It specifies CASSSGTSGRDAYQETQYF.

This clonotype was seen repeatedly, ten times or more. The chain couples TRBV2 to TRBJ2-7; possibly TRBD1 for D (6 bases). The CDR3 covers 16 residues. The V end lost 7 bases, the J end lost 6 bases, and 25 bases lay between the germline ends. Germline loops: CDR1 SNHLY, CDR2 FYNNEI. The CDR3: CASMSGIGGSSSEQYF. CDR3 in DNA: TGTGCCAGCATGAGTGGTATAGGGGGATCCTCTAGCGAGCAGTACTTC.

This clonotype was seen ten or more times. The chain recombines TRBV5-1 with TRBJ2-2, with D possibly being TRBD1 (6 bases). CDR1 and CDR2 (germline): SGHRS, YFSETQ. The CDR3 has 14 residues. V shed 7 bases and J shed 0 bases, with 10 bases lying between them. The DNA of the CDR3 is TGCGCCAGCGGACAGCAGCCGAACACCGGGGAGCTGTTTTTT. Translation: CASGQQPNTGELFF.